Sequencing of this T cell receptor beta chain was carried out in a study of CD8+CD57+ T cells in acquired aplastic anemia. Study summary: The mean DNA yield obtained from sorted CD4+ and CD8+ cells came to 3 to 3.5 ug. Whole-study results and caveats: Patients shared some 30 CD8+ CDR3 sequences with controls.

For this clonotype: Antigen specificity is unknown.

Genomic DNA templated the TCR beta VDJ and CDR3 profiling. TCRdb used MiXCR to reprocess the reads, holding one entry per CDR3 protein. The sample shows more than 150,000 distinct CDR3 sequences, around 47% of them seen only once. Patients selected for sequencing had displayed CD8+CD57+ cell expansion by flow cytometry. Blood sampling was performed on the patients, and none of them had received therapy by then. The specimen was sorted CD4+, CD8+, or CD8+CD57+ T cells (not recorded which) from PBMCs. The receptor comes from a human donor with aplastic anemia.

CDR3 in DNA: TGTGCCAGCAGCTCTGATCAAGCGGGAGAGTTCTACGAGCAGTACTTC. Translating gives CASSSDQAGEFYEQYF. The rearrangement joins TRBV11-2 to TRBJ2-7; 8 bases line up with TRBD2. V gave up 4 bases and J gave up 3 bases; unmatched junction bases: 11. This CDR3 is 16 amino acids long. Germline V lookup: CDR1 SGHAT, CDR2 FQNNGV.